This entry lists 31 T cell receptor beta chains sequenced from one sample in a study of cytomegalovirus exposure and HLA in healthy donors. Amplification used 60 Vbeta primers and 13 Jbeta primers. This table comes from immunoSEQ multiplex PCR, and its TCRdb copy is limited to in-frame clones, with some not included. Among around 130,000 clones listed, less than 10% were seen once. The sample consisted of PBMCs. Receptors were obtained from a woman aged 40 to 49 in good health and CMV-seropositive.

In this sample, this clone turned up a few times. The rearrangement uses TRBV18 and TRBJ1-1, with D unclear. Looked up from germline, CDR1 is KGHSH and CDR2 is LQKENI. Trimming cost V 2 bases and J 7 bases, with 11 bases left between them. The CDR3 length is 13 residues. The CDR3 DNA reads as TGTGCCAGCTCACCAAGTGGGCAGTTTGAAGCTTTCTTT. It yields the protein CASSPSGQFEAFF.

This clone was seen only a few times. The CDR3 does not close with the conserved phenylalanine or tryptophan, likely indicating a read error. The chain joins TRBV6-1 to TRBJ1-1; D is possibly TRBD1 (6 bases). Germline assignment: CDR1 MNHNS and CDR2 SASEGT. V dropped 3 bases and J dropped 2 bases, with 10 bases sitting between them. The CDR3 covers 14 residues. CDR3 DNA sequence: TGTGCCAGCAGTGACCGGACAGTCAACACTGAAGCTTTCGTT. Residues: CASSDRTVNTEAFV.

This clone is termed large (0.1 to 1%). This sample includes further DNA sequences coding for the same CDR3. The chain employs TRBV6-1 and TRBJ1-4; tentatively, D is TRBD1 (5 bases). The ends were cut back, 0 bases at V and 3 bases at J, with 14 bases in the middle. Germline lookup yields CDR1 MNHNS and CDR2 SASEGT. The CDR3 sequence is 17 residues long. CDR3 bases: TGTGCCAGCAGTGAAGCGCGTGCAGGGCGGTCTAATGAAAAACTGTTTTTT. Translation gives CASSEARAGRSNEKLFF.

This clone turned up a few times. This sequence joins TRBV7-8 and TRBJ1-1; 8 bases fit TRBD1. Trimming removed 6 bases from V and 2 bases from J; junction bases left unmatched: 8. Germline CDR1 SGHVS, CDR2 FQNEAQ. CDR3 length: 15 amino acids. CDR3 DNA sequence: TGTGCCAGCAGGGGAAAGGACAGGGTTAACACTGAAGCTTTCTTT. It translates to CASRGKDRVNTEAFF.

CDR3: CASSPGTGSSRAFF. The CDR3 DNA reads TGTGCCAGCAGCCCCGGCACAGGCTCCTCCAGGGCTTTCTTT. This chain links TRBV7-3 with TRBJ1-1; D may be TRBD1 (5 bases). Germline V gene sequence: CDR1 SGHTA, CDR2 FQGTGA. This CDR3 spans 14 amino acids. Trimming removed 5 bases from V and 11 bases from J, with 21 bases in between.

The chain joins TRBV7-3 to TRBJ2-3; D is unresolved. Germline values: CDR1 SGHTA, CDR2 FQGTGA. The CDR3 runs to 12 residues. Trimming pared 4 bases from V and 0 bases from J, leaving 2 bases between. CDR3 nucleotides: TGTGCCAGCAGCTCTAGCACAGATACGCAGTATTTT. It is translated as CASSSSTDTQYF.

This clone appeared a few times. The chain joins TRBV5-1 to TRBJ1-2; 7 bases line up with TRBD1. Trimming at V came to 4 bases and at J to 0 bases, leaving 6 bases not matched to a gene. The length of the CDR3 is 15 residues. Germline assignment: CDR1 SGHRS and CDR2 YFSETQ. The CDR3: CASSPTGLANYGYTF. As DNA, the CDR3 is TGCGCCAGCAGCCCGACAGGGCTCGCTAACTATGGCTACACCTTC.

The table lists this clone with a few counts. This rearrangement joins TRBV5-1 to TRBJ2-1; TRBD2 matches at 11 bases. V gave up 6 bases and J gave up 2 bases; unmatched junction bases: 7. Germline CDR1 is SGHRS and CDR2 is YFSETQ. CDR3 length: 16 amino acids. CDR3: CASIPMTSGTYNEQFF. CDR3 sequence (DNA): TGCGCCAGCATCCCGATGACTAGCGGGACCTACAATGAGCAGTTCTTC.

The chain carries TRBV5-1 and TRBJ1-1, with 8 bases identical to TRBD1. Germline CDR1 reads SGHRS; CDR2 reads YFSETQ. There are 13 residues in the CDR3. V was pared by 5 bases and J by 4 bases, with 4 bases of the junction left unmatched. The CDR3 here is CASRTGGGTEAFF. CDR3 coding DNA: TGCGCCAGCAGAACAGGGGGGGGCACTGAAGCTTTCTTT.

The J gene is TRBJ1-5, the V gene TRBV18, with a tentative D call TRBD1 (5 bases). CDR1 KGHSH and CDR2 LQKENI come from the germline V gene. Trimming cost V 8 bases and J 7 bases, with 15 bases left between them. There are 13 residues in the CDR3. CDR3 region: CASTRGGGQPQHF. The CDR3 DNA sequence: TGTGCCAGCACTCGCGGGGGAGGACAGCCCCAGCATTTT.

This clone was counted only a few times. This rearrangement joins TRBV11-2 to TRBJ2-5, with TRBD1 as a possible D gene (5 bases). Germline V gives CDR1 SGHAT, CDR2 FQNNGV. Deletions cut 3 bases from V and 3 bases from J, with 8 bases between. CDR3 size: 13 residues. CDR3 in DNA: TGTGCCAGCAGCTTGGGCAGGGAAGAGACCCAGTACTTC. This encodes CASSLGREETQYF. Full variable domain (remainder filled in from reference TRBV11-2 and TRBJ2-5): EAGVAQSPRYKIIEKRQSVAFWCNPISGHATLYWYQQILGQGPKLLIQFQNNGVVDDSQLPKDRFSAERLKGVDSTLKIQPAKLEDSAVYLCASSLGREETQYFGPGTRLLVL.

This clone turned up a few times. The chain has TRBV18 and TRBJ2-1; D not certain. Trimming left V 2 bases short and J 7 bases short, with 3 bases between. Germline V lookup: CDR1 KGHSH, CDR2 LQKENI. The CDR3 consists of 11 residues. CDR3 loop: CASSPINEQFF. The CDR3 region has the DNA TGTGCCAGCTCACCAATAAATGAGCAGTTCTTC.

In this sample, this clone turned up a few times. The rearrangement uses TRBV6-6 and TRBJ2-7; the D gene is possibly TRBD2 (5 bases). V lost 2 bases, J lost 2 bases, and 13 bases lay in between. CDR1 is MNHNY, CDR2 SVGAGI, per germline (reference sequence). This CDR3 is built from 15 residues. The CDR3 DNA is TGTGCCAGCAGTTACCTGGGGAGAAGTACCTACGAGCAGTACTTC. Translated: CASSYLGRSTYEQYF.

V usage is TRBV5-1 and J usage is TRBJ2-7, with no clear D. Per germline, CDR1 SGHRS and CDR2 YFSETQ. The CDR3 has 15 residues. The germline V and J ends were trimmed by 0 bases and 1 base, with 11 bases remaining between them. CDR3 protein: CASSLDDMLSYEQYF. DNA of the CDR3: TGCGCCAGCAGCTTGGATGACATGCTATCCTACGAGCAGTACTTC.

With respect to this clone: The same CDR3 also results from other DNA sequences found in this sample. The rearrangement links TRBV6-5 to TRBJ1-1, with a possible D match to TRBD1 (6 bases). Per germline, CDR1 MNHEY and CDR2 SVGAGI. Trimming took off 6 bases at V and 1 base at J, with 15 bases between the two ends. The CDR3 runs 15 residues. The DNA for the CDR3 is TGTGCCAGCAGCCGACAGGCTTATAAGAACACTGAAGCTTTCTTT. This codes for CASSRQAYKNTEAFF.

The chain has TRBV2 and TRBJ2-7, with TRBD2 as a possible D gene (5 bases). Per the germline V gene, CDR1 is SNHLY and CDR2 is FYNNEI. CDR3 length: 14 residues. Trimming took off 0 bases at V and 7 bases at J, with 13 bases between the two ends. Here the CDR3 reads CASSEARATGEQYF. CDR3 in DNA: TGTGCCAGCAGTGAAGCGAGGGCCACGGGGGAGCAGTACTTC.

The chain employs TRBV4-1 and TRBJ1-5, with D possibly matching TRBD1 (5 bases). From germline, CDR1 is MGHRA and CDR2 YSYEKL. Trimming removed 3 bases from V and 4 bases from J, with 10 bases in between. The CDR3 consists of 14 residues. DNA for the CDR3: TGCGCCAGCAGCCACGACAGATTGAATCAGCCCCAGCATTTT. It translates to CASSHDRLNQPQHF.

The chain has TRBV28 and TRBJ1-2; 7 bases are a match to TRBD1. The length of the CDR3 is 15 residues. V lost 3 bases to trimming and J lost 4 bases; unmatched junction nucleotides: 8. CDR1 is MDHEN and CDR2 is SYDVKM in the germline V gene. The CDR3 DNA reads TGTGCCAGCAGTTTTGAAGGGGGCGCTGGCTATGGCTACACCTTC. Amino acid sequence: CASSFEGGAGYGYTF.

Regarding this clone: This specimen includes other DNA sequences encoding the same CDR3. The chain carries TRBV5-1 and TRBJ2-3, with unresolved D. Germline V gene data show CDR1 as SGHRS and CDR2 as YFSETQ. This CDR3 has 12 residues. The ends were cut back, 4 bases at V and 0 bases at J, with 3 bases in the middle. For the CDR3, the DNA is TGCGCCAGCAGCCTTAGCACAGATACGCAGTATTTT. Residues: CASSLSTDTQYF.

This chain links TRBV9 with TRBJ2-7; 8 bases fit TRBD2. Trimming at V came to 0 bases and at J to 3 bases, leaving 8 bases not matched to a gene. Germline CDR1 SGDLS, CDR2 YYNGEE. The CDR3 loop spans 16 amino acids. The CDR3 sequence is CASSVGVAGHLYEQYF. Written as DNA, the CDR3 is TGTGCCAGCAGCGTAGGGGTAGCGGGGCATCTCTACGAGCAGTACTTC.

This rearrangement joins TRBV28 to TRBJ1-3; 9 positions agree with TRBD1. The germline V gene has CDR1 MDHEN and CDR2 SYDVKM. V gave up 6 bases and J gave up 1 base; unmatched junction bases: 13. The CDR3 runs to 18 residues. The CDR3 reads CASSFYLDRGESGNTIYF. CDR3 coding DNA: TGTGCCAGCAGCTTCTACCTGGACAGGGGTGAATCTGGAAACACCATATATTTT. The full variable domain, in which reference TRBV28 and TRBJ1-3 provide the parts outside the CDR3, is DVKVTQSSRYLVKRTGEKVFLECVQDMDHENMFWYRQDPGLGLRLIYFSYDVKMKEKGDIPEGYSVSREKKERFSLILESASTNQTSMYLCASSFYLDRGESGNTIYFGEGSWLTVV.

The rearrangement links TRBV2 to TRBJ2-7, with 13 bases fitting TRBD2. Looked up from germline, CDR1 is SNHLY and CDR2 is FYNNEI. V shed 7 bases, J shed 4 bases, and the junction held 4 bases outside the gene matches. The CDR3 loop spans 14 amino acids. The CDR3 coding sequence is TGTGCCAGCACCGGGACTAGCGGGGTTTACGAGCAGTACTTC. Its protein product is CASTGTSGVYEQYF. The full variable domain, its missing parts supplied by reference TRBV2 and TRBJ2-7, is EPEVTQTPSHQVTQMGQEVILRCVPISNHLYFYWYRQILGQKVEFLVSFYNNEISEKSEIFDDQFSVERPDGSNFTLKIRSTKLEDSAMYFCASTGTSGVYEQYFGPGTRLTVT.

This sequence joins TRBV6-1 and TRBJ1-2, with D perhaps matching TRBD1 (6 bases). This CDR3 has 14 residues. Trimming pared 6 bases from V and 0 bases from J, leaving 11 bases between. The germline gives CDR1 MNHNS, CDR2 SASEGT. DNA for the CDR3: TGTGCCAGCAGGGAGGGGGGGGCTAACTATGGCTACACCTTC. Amino acids: CASREGGANYGYTF.

There are a few counts of this clone. The chain couples TRBV9 to TRBJ1-2; TRBD1 agrees at 11 bases. This CDR3 contains 14 residues. Unmatched junction bases numbered 3, after V lost 4 bases and J lost 4 bases. CDR1 and CDR2 (germline): SGDLS, YYNGEE. The CDR3 here is CASSNGQGAYGYTF. CDR3 DNA: TGTGCCAGCAGCAATGGACAGGGGGCCTATGGCTACACCTTC. Combining the CDR3 with reference TRBV9 and TRBJ1-2 gives the whole variable domain DSGVTQTPKHLITATGQRVTLRCSPRSGDLSVYWYQQSLDQGLQFLIQYYNGEERAKGNILERFSAQQFPDLHSELNLSSLELGDSALYFCASSNGQGAYGYTFGSGTRLTVV.

The genes are TRBV19 and TRBJ1-6, with unresolved D. Per germline, CDR1 LNHDA and CDR2 SQIVND (reference sequence). Between the trimmed V and J ends, which lost 7 bases and 8 bases, there was a span of 18 bases. The CDR3 sequence is 15 residues long. DNA of the CDR3: TGTGCCAGTACCCCTTCCGAGGGATGGTATTCACCCCTCCACTTT. This gives the protein CASTPSEGWYSPLHF.

This clone was counted only a few times. This chain connects TRBV6-6 to TRBJ2-7, with 7 bases lining up with TRBD1. The V and J ends lost 6 bases and 2 bases, in that order; junction bases with no gene match: 7. Germline values: CDR1 MNHNY, CDR2 SVGAGI (reference sequence). The CDR3 runs to 14 residues. As DNA, the CDR3 is TGTGCCAGCAGCGCCGGGACAGAAGCCTACGAGCAGTACTTC. Amino acid sequence: CASSAGTEAYEQYF.

This clone has more than one count but fewer than ten. The J gene is TRBJ2-6, the V gene TRBV18, with D hard to call. V lost 3 bases and J lost 1, with 7 bases in between. Germline values: CDR1 KGHSH, CDR2 LQKENI. The CDR3 length is 15 residues. The CDR3 DNA reads as TGTGCCAGCTCACCGGAGATGTCTGGGGCCAACGTCCTGACTTTC. Its translation: CASSPEMSGANVLTF.

The sample holds a few counts of this clone. The chain is built from TRBV21-1 and TRBJ1-6; the table calls TRBD1, which could not be checked here. TRBV21-1 is reported as a pseudogene. This CDR3 is 12 amino acids long. The CDR3 sequence: CASSQGFSPLHF. The CDR3 nucleotides read TGTGCCAGCAGCCAGGGTTTTTCACCCCTCCACTTT.

The chain recombines TRBV11-2 with TRBJ2-7; D gene uncertain. The CDR3 totals 13 residues. Trimming took off 3 bases at V and 6 bases at J, with 12 bases between the two ends. Germline values: CDR1 SGHAT, CDR2 FQNNGV. The CDR3 bases are TGTGCCAGCAGCTTGGCGACCCGAGGCGAGCAGTACTTC. Amino acids: CASSLATRGEQYF.

The J gene is TRBJ2-7, the V gene TRBV10-2; D might be TRBD2 (5 bases). Germline V gives CDR1 WSHSY, CDR2 SAAADI. Trimming took off 6 bases at V and 2 bases at J, with 20 bases between the two ends. The CDR3 extends over 16 amino acids. The CDR3 coding sequence is TGCGCCAGCAGACCCTCCGAGGGTCACGGGGCCTACGAGCAGTACTTC. It translates to CASRPSEGHGAYEQYF.

This chain links TRBV10-1 with TRBJ2-7, with TRBD2 matching over 7 bases. Germline V lookup: CDR1 WNHNN, CDR2 SYGVQD (reference sequence). CDR3 size: 13 residues. V was pared by 8 bases and J by 2 bases, with 6 bases of the junction left unmatched. The CDR3 bases are TGCGCCAGCGGACGGGGGGAACCCTACGAGCAGTACTTC. It codes for CASGRGEPYEQYF.